This T cell receptor beta chain was identified during a study of OX40 agonist ivuxolimab in advanced cancers. Concerning the study at large: Ivuxolimab, which targeted the costimulatory receptor OX40 (CD134), was an agonistic, fully human IgG2 monoclonal antibody. A male proportion of approximately 83% and a mean age of around 60 years, ranging from 23 to 79, were recorded for the dose-escalation cohort. Among the 52 dose-escalation patients, some 19 had hepatocellular carcinoma, roughly 15 melanoma, 9 renal cell carcinoma and 9 head and neck cancer. Intravenous ivuxolimab was administered to patients every 2 weeks at six dose levels: 0.01, 0.1, 0.3, 1.5, 3 and 10 mg/kg. Peripheral TCRbeta sequencing aimed to test whether ivuxolimab altered TCR sequence diversity and caused clonal T-cell expansion. The paper reports the monotherapy dose-escalation portion (N ≈ 50 patients) of the phase I ivuxolimab trial. Three dose-escalation patients achieved partial responses, one with hepatocellular carcinoma and two with cutaneous melanoma. Patients were allowed to have had prior anti-PD-1, anti-PD-L1 or anti-CTLA-4 therapy, and around 43% of the dose-escalation patients had been treated with checkpoint inhibitors.

The trial excluded patients who had a history of autoimmune disease or who were on systemic immunosuppression. Peripheral blood for TCR sequencing was collected from all dose cohorts at baseline, on cycle 4 day 1, and on cycle 7 day 1. Samples were obtained from an open-label, multicenter, first-in-human phase I dose-escalation trial of ivuxolimab. Adults with locally advanced or metastatic head and neck squamous cell, hepatocellular, melanoma or renal cell carcinoma were enrolled in the trial. Before TCR sequencing, CD4+ T cells and CD8+ T cells from peripheral blood were sorted into separate populations. A distance of 12 bases separates the germline ends of V and J, which lose 1 base and 10 bases respectively. Taken from cysteine to phenylalanine, the CDR3 has 13 residues. Only the CDR3 DNA stays, 39 bases, in frame from base 1. Sequences SGHRS (CDR1) and YFSETQ (CDR2) are obtained from the germline V gene.

Genomic DNA was isolated from the sorted cells so that the TCRbeta CDR3 region could be sequenced. TCRbeta CDR3 regions were sequenced using the immunoSEQ Assay. Imported from immuneACCESS, the table was reduced by TCRdb to in-frame sequences with V and J called. These copies leave out some clones; in studies compared against another copy, an unresolved V gene accounts for under half, and the cause of the remainder is not known. The sample has approximately 76,000 clones on record, under 95% of them singletons. The ten top clones hold 10% of the sample. The research as a whole found: Low levels of normalized T-cell clonal expansion were also seen in some patients who did not respond. After ivuxolimab, expanded clones were on average more numerous among CD8+ T cells than among CD4+ T cells. The antigen specificity of the clonally expanded peripheral T cells was not determined. In the 0.1-3.0 mg/kg groups, partial responders were among the patients with the lowest normalized peripheral clonal expansion, particularly in CD8+ T cells. At doses of 0.1 to 3.0 mg/kg, clonal expansion of both CD4+ and CD8+ T cells in blood was seen between baseline and week 6.

Turning to this clone: Its target antigen remains unknown. No base qualities exist here, and no much larger clone lies one base off it.

Here the chain combines TRBV5-1 and TRBJ2-1; the D segment could be TRBD1, given 6 matching bases. This sample comprised CD4+ or CD8+ T cells sorted from blood, obtained in a trial of the OX40 agonist ivuxolimab. The source is an adult with an advanced solid tumor such as melanoma, head and neck, liver or kidney cancer. The sequence in DNA is TGCGCCAGCAGCTTGCCAGGGGCTCGCGAGCAGTTCTTC. Its translation reads: CASSLPGAREQFF.